This T cell receptor (beta chain) was observed in a study of shared clonotypes between healthy human individuals. The CDR3 runs 15 residues. The germline V gene encodes CDR1 SGHAT and CDR2 FQNNGV. The V gene end was trimmed by 5 bases and the J gene end by 2 bases; junction bases not matched to a gene: 6. Replicate PCRs for sorted subsets used around 200 ng DNA; this equaled around 29,000 T cell genomes. The data were produced by immunoSEQ multiplex PCR, yet TCRdb's version contains in-frame clones alone and is incomplete. The sample includes about 2.1 million clones, about 93% of them seen just once. Findings of the study overall: Sorted-subset sequencing was shown by rarefaction to be incomplete despite large depth.

Naive CD8 isolation took CD45RO-negative cells positively selected for CCR7 and excluded terminally differentiated effector memory CD45RA+ cells. For this clone: The target antigen is unknown.

Material for sequencing was naive CD8+ T cells from PBMCs. This sequence was found in a man between 18 and 29 years old in good health. Some clones in this sample may be carry-over from other donors' samples. The chain employs TRBV11-2 and TRBJ2-3, with TRBD1 matching over 8 bases. CDR3 sequence reads: CASSPDRGNTDTQYF. The CDR3 DNA is TGTGCCAGCAGCCCCGACAGGGGAAACACAGATACGCAGTATTTT.